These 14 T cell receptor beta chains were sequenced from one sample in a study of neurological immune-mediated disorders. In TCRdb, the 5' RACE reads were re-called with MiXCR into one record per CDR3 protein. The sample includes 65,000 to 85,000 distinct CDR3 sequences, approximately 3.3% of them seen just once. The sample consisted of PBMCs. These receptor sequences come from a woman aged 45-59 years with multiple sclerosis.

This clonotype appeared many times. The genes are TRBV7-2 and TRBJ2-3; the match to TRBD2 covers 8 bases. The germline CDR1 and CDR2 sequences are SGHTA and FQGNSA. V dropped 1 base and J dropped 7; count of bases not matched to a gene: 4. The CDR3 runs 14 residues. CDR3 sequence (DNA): TGTGCCAGCAGCTTAGGAGCGGGGGCATATACGCAGTATTTT. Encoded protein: CASSLGAGAYTQYF. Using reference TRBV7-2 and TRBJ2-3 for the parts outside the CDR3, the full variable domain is GAGVSQSPSNKVTEKGKDVELRCDPISGHTALYWYRQSLGQGLEFLIYFQGNSAPDKSGLPSDRFSAERTGGSVSTLTIQRTQQEDSAVYLCASSLGAGAYTQYFGPGTRLTVL.

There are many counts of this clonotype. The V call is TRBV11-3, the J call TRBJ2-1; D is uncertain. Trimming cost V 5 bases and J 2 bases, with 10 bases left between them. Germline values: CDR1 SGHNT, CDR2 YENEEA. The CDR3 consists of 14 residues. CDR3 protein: CASSPLKAYNEQFF. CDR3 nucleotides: TGTGCCAGCAGCCCCCTGAAGGCCTACAATGAGCAGTTCTTC.

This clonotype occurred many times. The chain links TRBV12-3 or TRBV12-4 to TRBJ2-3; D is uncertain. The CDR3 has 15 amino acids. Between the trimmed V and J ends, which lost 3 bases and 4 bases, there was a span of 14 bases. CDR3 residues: CASSFGVVPPDTQYF. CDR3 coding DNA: TGTGCCAGCAGTTTTGGGGTTGTGCCCCCAGATACGCAGTATTTT.

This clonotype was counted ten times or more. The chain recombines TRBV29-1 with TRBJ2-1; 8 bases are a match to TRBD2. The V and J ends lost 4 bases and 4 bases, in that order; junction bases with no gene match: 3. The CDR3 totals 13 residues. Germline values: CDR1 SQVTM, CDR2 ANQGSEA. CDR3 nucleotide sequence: TGCAGCGTTGGCACTAGCGGATACAATGAGCAGTTCTTC. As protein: CSVGTSGYNEQFF.

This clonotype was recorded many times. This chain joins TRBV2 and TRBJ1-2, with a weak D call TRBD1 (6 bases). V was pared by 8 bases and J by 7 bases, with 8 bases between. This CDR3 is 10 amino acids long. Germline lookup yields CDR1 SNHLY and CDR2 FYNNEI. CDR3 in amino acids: CASAGAGYTF. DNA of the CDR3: TGTGCCAGCGCGGGGGCTGGCTACACCTTC. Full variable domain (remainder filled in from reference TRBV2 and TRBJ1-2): EPEVTQTPSHQVTQMGQEVILRCVPISNHLYFYWYRQILGQKVEFLVSFYNNEISEKSEIFDDQFSVERPDGSNFTLKIRSTKLEDSAMYFCASAGAGYTFGSGTRLTVV.

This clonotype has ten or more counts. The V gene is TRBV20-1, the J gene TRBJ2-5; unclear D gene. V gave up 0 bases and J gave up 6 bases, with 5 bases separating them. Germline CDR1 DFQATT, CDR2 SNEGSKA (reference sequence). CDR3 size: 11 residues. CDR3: CSARDPQTQYF. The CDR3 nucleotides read TGCAGTGCTAGAGACCCTCAGACCCAGTACTTC.

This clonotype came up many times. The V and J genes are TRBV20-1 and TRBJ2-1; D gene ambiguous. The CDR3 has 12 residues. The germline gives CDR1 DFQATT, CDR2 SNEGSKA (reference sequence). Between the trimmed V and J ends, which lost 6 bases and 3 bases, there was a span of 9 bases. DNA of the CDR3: TGCAGTGCCATGAACCTCTACAATGAGCAGTTCTTC. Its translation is CSAMNLYNEQFF.

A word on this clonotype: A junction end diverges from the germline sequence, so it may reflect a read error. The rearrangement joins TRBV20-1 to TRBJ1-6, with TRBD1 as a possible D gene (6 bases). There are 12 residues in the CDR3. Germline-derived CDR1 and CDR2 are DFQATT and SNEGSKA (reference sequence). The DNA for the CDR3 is TGCAGTGCACAGGGCGGAGATTCAACCCTCAACTTT. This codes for CSAQGGDSTLNF.

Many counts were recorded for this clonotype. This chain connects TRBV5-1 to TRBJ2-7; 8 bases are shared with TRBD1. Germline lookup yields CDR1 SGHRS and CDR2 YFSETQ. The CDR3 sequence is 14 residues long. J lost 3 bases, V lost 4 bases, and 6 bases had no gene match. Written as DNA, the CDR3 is TGCGCCAGCAGCCGCGACAGGGGAGACTACGAGCAGTACTTC. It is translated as CASSRDRGDYEQYF.

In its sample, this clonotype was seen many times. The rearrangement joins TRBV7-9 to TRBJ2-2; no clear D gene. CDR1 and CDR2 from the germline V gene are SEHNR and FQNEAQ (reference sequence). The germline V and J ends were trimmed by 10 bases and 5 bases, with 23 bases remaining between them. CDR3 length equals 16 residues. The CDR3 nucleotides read TGTGCCACCGGCGTAGGCGGCCCAAAGGGTACCGGGGAGCTGTTTTTT. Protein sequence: CATGVGGPKGTGELFF.

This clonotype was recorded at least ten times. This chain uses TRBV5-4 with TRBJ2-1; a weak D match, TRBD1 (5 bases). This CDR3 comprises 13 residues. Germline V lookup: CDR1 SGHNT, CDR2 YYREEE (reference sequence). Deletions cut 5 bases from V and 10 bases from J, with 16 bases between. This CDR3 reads CASSLMGQAEQFF. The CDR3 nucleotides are TGTGCCAGCAGTCTTATGGGGCAAGCGGAGCAGTTCTTC. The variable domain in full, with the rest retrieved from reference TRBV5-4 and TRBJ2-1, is ETGVTQSPTHLIKTRGQQVTLRCSSQSGHNTVSWYQQALGQGPQFIFQYYREEENGRGNFPPRFSGLQFPNYSSELNVNALELDDSALYLCASSLMGQAEQFFGPGTRLTVL.

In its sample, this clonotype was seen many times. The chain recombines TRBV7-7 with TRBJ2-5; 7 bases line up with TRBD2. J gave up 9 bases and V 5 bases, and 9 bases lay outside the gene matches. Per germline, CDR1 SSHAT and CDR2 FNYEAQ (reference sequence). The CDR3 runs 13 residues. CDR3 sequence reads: CASSTDGGMAQYF. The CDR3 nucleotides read TGTGCCAGCAGCACAGACGGGGGGATGGCCCAGTACTTC.

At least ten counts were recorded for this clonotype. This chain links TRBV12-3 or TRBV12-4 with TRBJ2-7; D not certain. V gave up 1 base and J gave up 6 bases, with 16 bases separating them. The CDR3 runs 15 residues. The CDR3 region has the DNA TGTGCCAGCAGTTTAGTAGTCGGCACCTTCGCCGAGCAGTACTTC. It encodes CASSLVVGTFAEQYF.

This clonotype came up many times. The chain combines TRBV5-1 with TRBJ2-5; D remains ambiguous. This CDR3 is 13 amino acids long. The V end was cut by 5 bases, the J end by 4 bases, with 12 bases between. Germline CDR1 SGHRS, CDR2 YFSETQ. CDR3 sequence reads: CASRSIPPETQYF. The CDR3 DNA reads TGCGCCAGCAGGTCCATCCCCCCAGAGACCCAGTACTTC. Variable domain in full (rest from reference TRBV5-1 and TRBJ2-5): KAGVTQTPRYLIKTRGQQVTLSCSPISGHRSVSWYQQTPGQGLQFLFEYFSETQRNKGNFPGRFSGRQFSNSRSEMNVSTLELGDSALYLCASRSIPPETQYFGPGTRLLVL.